One sample yielded the 27 T cell receptor beta chains listed below, sequenced in a study of CDR3 diversity in severe acne. From the PCR reads, TCRdb called clonotypes with MiXCR, one entry per CDR3 protein. The data hold about 90,000 distinct CDR3 sequences, with approximately 49% observed a single time. Sequenced material: blood. All receptors derive from a male donor with severe acne vulgaris.

The chain carries TRBV15 and TRBJ1-3; D not certain. V lost 0 bases to trimming and J lost 0 bases, with 6 bases between them. The CDR3 totals 15 residues. The germline V gene encodes CDR1 LNHNV and CDR2 YYDKDF (reference sequence). The CDR3 sequence: CATSRDSFSGNTIYF. The CDR3, as DNA: TGTGCCACCAGCAGAGACAGTTTCTCTGGAAACACCATATATTTT.

This clonotype came up a few times. The gene calls are TRBV10-1 and TRBJ2-7; D call uncertain. The CDR3 extends over 12 amino acids. Germline CDR1 and CDR2: WNHNN and SYGVQD (reference sequence). V dropped 2 bases and J dropped 2 bases, with 4 bases sitting between them. This CDR3 reads CASSENPYEQYF. The CDR3 DNA is TGCGCCAGCAGTGAGAACCCCTACGAGCAGTACTTC.

Concerning this clonotype itself: At one of its ends the junction is not consistent with the germline gene, which may arise from a read error. The chain joins TRBV29-1 to TRBJ2-6, with a tentative D call TRBD2 (5 bases). Germline-derived CDR1 and CDR2 are SQVTM and ANQGSEA. The CDR3 is made up of 15 amino acids. The CDR3 reads CSVEEKVSGANVLTF. CDR3 nucleotide sequence: TGTAGCGTTGAAGAGAAAGTCTCTGGGGCCAACGTCCTGACTTTC.

CDR3 in amino acids: CAARGASANSETQYF. CDR3 DNA: TGTGCCGCCCGAGGGGCTAGCGCGAATTCAGAGACCCAGTACTTC. The rearrangement joins TRBV10-3 to TRBJ2-5; the D gene is possibly TRBD2 (6 bases). V was clipped by 11 bases and J by 4 bases, with 23 bases between them. Per the germline V gene, CDR1 is ENHRY and CDR2 is SYGVKD. CDR3 length: 15 residues.

The V call is TRBV7-9, the J call TRBJ2-3; the D gene is possibly TRBD1 (5 bases). Deletions cut 1 base from V and 1 base from J, with 12 bases between. The CDR3 spans 16 residues. Germline V gene lookup returns CDR1 SEHNR and CDR2 FQNEAQ (reference sequence). The CDR3 DNA follows: TGTGCCAGCAGCTTAGGTACAGGTGTGGGCACAGATACGCAGTATTTT. The encoded protein is CASSLGTGVGTDTQYF.

This clonotype was detected ten times or more. The chain links TRBV10-1 to TRBJ2-2; D remains ambiguous. Trimming took 5 bases from V and 1 from J, leaving 8 bases between them. The V gene's germline CDR1 is WNHNN and CDR2 SYGVQD (reference sequence). This CDR3 spans 14 amino acids. CDR3 sequence (DNA): TGCGCCAGCAGTCTCGAATTGAACACCGGGGAGCTGTTTTTT. Residues: CASSLELNTGELFF.

There are a few counts of this clonotype. The rearrangement links TRBV15 to TRBJ2-5; D may match TRBD1 or TRBD2 (5 bases each). CDR1 and CDR2 (germline): LNHNV, YYDKDF (reference sequence). The CDR3 is 11 amino acids. Trimming took off 7 bases at V and 6 bases at J, with 9 bases between the two ends. CDR3 nucleotide sequence: TGTGCCACCATGGGGGAGCAGACCCAGTACTTC. Its protein product is CATMGEQTQYF.

This clonotype was picked up many times. V and J are TRBV7-9 and TRBJ2-3; TRBD2 matches at 8 bases. Unmatched junction bases numbered 12, after V lost 5 bases and J lost 2 bases. This CDR3 has 17 residues. Germline V gene sequence: CDR1 SEHNR, CDR2 FQNEAQ (reference sequence). CDR3 nucleotide sequence: TGTGCCAGCAGCATTGCCGGGGGGGAACACCTCACAGATACGCAGTATTTT. Its protein product is CASSIAGGEHLTDTQYF.

This clonotype has a count of ten or more. The V and J genes are TRBV20-1 and TRBJ2-5; 7 nucleotides align to TRBD2. J was trimmed by 2 bases and V by 3 bases; bases with no gene match: 9. The CDR3 is 15 residues long. Germline CDR1 is DFQATT and CDR2 is SNEGSKA (reference sequence). The CDR3, as DNA: TGCAGTGCTAGCACTGTGCGGGGGAATCAAGAGACCCAGTACTTC. Protein: CSASTVRGNQETQYF.

For the CDR3, the DNA is TGCAGTGCTAGAGTGGGGGAAAGAACCTGGGAGACCCAGTACTTC. As protein: CSARVGERTWETQYF. The V call is TRBV20-1, the J call TRBJ2-5; D assignment may be TRBD1 or TRBD2 (5 bases each). V lost 1 base and J 5 bases, leaving 17 bases between the germline ends. CDR3 length equals 15 residues. The germline gives CDR1 DFQATT, CDR2 SNEGSKA (reference sequence).

Details on this clonotype: A single base separates this from a much larger clone, so it may be a read error. The rearrangement uses TRBV2 and TRBJ2-7; 16 bases agree with TRBD2. After removal of 7 bases from V and 8 bases from J, the junction contained 11 bases not matched to a gene. CDR1 and CDR2 from the germline V gene are SNHLY and FYNNEI. The CDR3 contains 16 residues. The CDR3 loop is CASKGTSGRAPVKQYV. As DNA, the CDR3 is TGTGCCAGCAAGGGGACTAGCGGGAGGGCCCCGGTCAAGCAGTACGTC.

About this clonotype: A much bigger clone sits one base away, suggesting this may be a read error. This rearrangement joins TRBV14 to TRBJ2-7; D is undetermined. V shed 1 base and J shed 4 bases, with 14 bases lying between them. In germline, CDR1 is SGHDN, CDR2 FVKESK. The CDR3 has 15 amino acids. DNA of the CDR3: TGTGCCAGCAGCCAAGGACGGGCGGACGTTTACGAGCAGTACTTC. This encodes CASSQGRADVYEQYF.

This clonotype was counted only a few times. The J gene is TRBJ2-5, the V gene TRBV4-2, with TRBD2 as a possible D gene (6 bases). The V end was cut by 6 bases, the J end by 4 bases, with 15 bases between. Per the germline V gene, CDR1 is LGHNA and CDR2 is YNFKEQ. The CDR3 runs 14 residues. CDR3 region: CASSSPGGAETQYF. DNA for the CDR3: TGTGCCAGCAGTTCCCCCGGAGGGGCAGAGACCCAGTACTTC.

This clonotype came up a few times. This chain links TRBV2 with TRBJ1-5; 7 bases align to TRBD1. The J segment lost 3 bases and the V segment lost 4 bases, leaving 6 bases of the junction unmatched. The CDR3 is 15 residues long. Germline V gene lookup returns CDR1 SNHLY and CDR2 FYNNEI. The CDR3 coding sequence is TGTGCCAGCAGTGCGCAACAGGGGCCCAATCAGCCCCAGCATTTT. This translates into CASSAQQGPNQPQHF.

The rearrangement uses TRBV7-2 and TRBJ2-5, with 10 bases identical to TRBD2. The CDR3 is 17 amino acids. V shed 1 base and J 1 base; nucleotides not matched to a gene: 6. CDR1 is SGHTA and CDR2 is FQGNSA in the germline V gene. The CDR3 region has the DNA TGTGCCAGCAGCTTAGTGGGTCTAGCGGGAGCCCAAGAGACCCAGTACTTC. Its translation: CASSLVGLAGAQETQYF.

The chain recombines TRBV28 with TRBJ2-7; 13 bases line up with TRBD2. CDR1 is MDHEN and CDR2 is SYDVKM in the germline V gene. Losses at the gene ends were 6 bases for V and 2 bases for J; bases not matched to a gene: 4. CDR3 length equals 15 residues. CDR3 protein: CASRFTSGRAYEQYF. DNA of the CDR3: TGTGCCAGCAGATTTACTAGCGGGAGGGCCTACGAGCAGTACTTC.

This clonotype has ten or more counts. This may come from a read error, since a much larger clone is one base off. The chain links TRBV4-2 to TRBJ2-5; D call uncertain. CDR3 length equals 14 residues. Germline assignment: CDR1 LGHNA and CDR2 YNFKEQ. This CDR3 is CASNQERAKETQYF. CDR3 DNA: TGTGCCAGCAACCAAGAACGCGCCAAAGAGACCCAGTACTTC.

This clonotype occurred many times. The V call is TRBV2, the J call TRBJ2-1; 10 positions agree with TRBD2. Germline V CDR1 and CDR2: SNHLY, FYNNEI. The CDR3 has 19 amino acids. The junction had 19 bases not matched to a gene; V was cut back by 5 bases and J by 6 bases. Here the CDR3 reads CASSQTGTSEPASLNEQFF. CDR3 nucleotides: TGTGCCAGCAGTCAGACCGGGACTAGCGAACCTGCATCTCTCAATGAGCAGTTCTTC.

The chain recombines TRBV25-1 with TRBJ1-2, with unresolved D. Germline CDR1 is MGHDK and CDR2 is SYGVNS. The length of the CDR3 is 14 residues. Between the trimmed V and J ends, which lost 5 bases and 3 bases, there was a span of 13 bases. CDR3 sequence reads: CASSFLRVYYGYTF. The CDR3, as DNA: TGTGCCAGCAGTTTTCTAAGGGTGTACTATGGCTACACCTTC.

With regard to this clonotype: A read error may produce the germline difference seen at one junction end. The chain links TRBV6-5 to TRBJ1-6, with 7 bases that match TRBD1. The CDR3 sequence is 15 residues long. Germline lookup yields CDR1 MNHEY and CDR2 SVGAGI. The CDR3 loop reads CASSYRGGYHSPLHF. CDR3 nucleotides: TGTGCCAGCAGTTACAGAGGGGGCTATCATTCACCCCTCCACTTT.

Details on this clonotype: One junction end does not reproduce the germline sequence, and a read error may be involved. The rearrangement uses TRBV5-5 and TRBJ1-5; D ambiguous. CDR1 is SGHKS and CDR2 is YYEKEE in the germline V gene (reference sequence). The CDR3 spans 15 residues. CDR3 in amino acids: CASSLDLLSNQPRHF. DNA of the CDR3: TGTGCCAGCAGCCTGGACCTTCTTAGCAATCAGCCCCGGCATTTT.

Ten or more counts support this clonotype. The V and J genes are TRBV9 and TRBJ2-3; 13 bases line up with TRBD2. Per the germline V gene, CDR1 is SGDLS and CDR2 is YYNGEE. The ends lost 3 bases at V and 4 bases at J; junction bases unmatched: 8. The CDR3 totals 17 residues. DNA of the CDR3: TGTGCCAGCAGCGGAACTAGCGGGAGGGCCGGGGCAGATACGCAGTATTTT. It encodes CASSGTSGRAGADTQYF.

Relative to its sample, this clonotype is medium-sized. The chain employs TRBV5-1 and TRBJ1-2; D is unclear. In germline, CDR1 is SGHRS, CDR2 YFSETQ. Trimming removed 0 bases at V and 8 bases at J, with 5 bases between. The CDR3 runs 11 residues. Here the CDR3 DNA reads TGCGCCAGCAGCTTGGGGGAAGGCTACACCTTC. Translation gives CASSLGEGYTF.

V is TRBV29-1 and J is TRBJ1-1, with 7 positions matching TRBD1. Germline V CDR1 and CDR2: SQVTM, ANQGSEA. Trimming took 6 bases from V and 0 from J; bases not matched to a gene: 13. This CDR3 has 16 residues. CDR3 amino acids: CSVAGTELTMNTEAFF. CDR3 sequence (DNA): TGCAGCGTCGCTGGGACAGAATTGACTATGAACACTGAAGCTTTCTTT.

This clonotype showed up many times. This chain links TRBV7-2 with TRBJ1-3; D gene ambiguous. V lost 1 base to trimming and J lost 0 bases, with 7 bases between them. The CDR3 has 15 residues. The germline CDR1 and CDR2 sequences are SGHTA and FQGNSA. The CDR3 region is CASSLDKGSGNTIYF. The CDR3 DNA follows: TGTGCCAGCAGCTTAGACAAAGGCTCTGGAAACACCATATATTTT. Supplemented by reference TRBV7-2 and TRBJ1-3, the full variable domain reads GAGVSQSPSNKVTEKGKDVELRCDPISGHTALYWYRQSLGQGLEFLIYFQGNSAPDKSGLPSDRFSAERTGGSVSTLTIQRTQQEDSAVYLCASSLDKGSGNTIYFGEGSWLTVV.

This clonotype was seen only a few times. This chain connects TRBV6-6 to TRBJ1-1; no definite D call. CDR3 length: 15 amino acids. The ends were cut back, 4 bases at V and 1 base at J, with 13 bases in the middle. In germline, CDR1 is MNHNY, CDR2 SVGAGI (reference sequence). The CDR3: CASSWGEQPNTEAFF. The CDR3 DNA is TGTGCCAGCAGTTGGGGAGAACAGCCGAACACTGAAGCTTTCTTT.

Comment on this clonotype: Possible read error: a much larger clone is one base away. The V gene is TRBV4-2, the J gene TRBJ1-2; no clear D. The CDR3 runs 14 residues. Germline CDR1 LGHNA, CDR2 YNFKEQ. Deletions cut 1 base from V and 1 base from J, with 7 bases between. The CDR3 loop is CASSQGRYNYGYTF. CDR3 DNA: TGTGCCAGCAGCCAAGGCAGGTATAACTATGGCTACACCTTC.